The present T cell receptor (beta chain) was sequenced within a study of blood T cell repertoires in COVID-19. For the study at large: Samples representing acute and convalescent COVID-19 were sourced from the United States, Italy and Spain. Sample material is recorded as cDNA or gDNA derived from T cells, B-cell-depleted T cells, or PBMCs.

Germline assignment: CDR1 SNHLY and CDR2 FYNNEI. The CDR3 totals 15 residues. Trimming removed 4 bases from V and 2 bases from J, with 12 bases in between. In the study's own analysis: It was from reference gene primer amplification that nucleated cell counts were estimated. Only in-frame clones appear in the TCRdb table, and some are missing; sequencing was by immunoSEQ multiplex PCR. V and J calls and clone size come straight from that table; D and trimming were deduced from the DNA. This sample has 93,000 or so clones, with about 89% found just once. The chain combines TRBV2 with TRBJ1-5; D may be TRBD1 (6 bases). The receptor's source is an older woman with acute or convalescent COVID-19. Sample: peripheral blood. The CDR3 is CASSVRGGGNQPQHF. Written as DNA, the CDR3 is TGTGCCAGCAGTGTTCGCGGGGGCGGCAATCAGCCCCAGCATTTT.